These 26 T cell receptor beta chains were sequenced from one sample in a study of blood T cells in healthy people across ages. It was with a sample-barcoded 5' primer and a J-beta primer mix that a second PCR of about 6 to 12 cycles was run. TCRdb itself ran the 5' RACE reads through MiXCR, one entry per CDR3 protein. The table has some 1 million distinct CDR3 sequences, 35% to 55% seen once. Material: blood. The receptor set was obtained from an older woman in good health.

The CDR3 sequence: CASSLQGASGSQTQYF. CDR3 sequence (DNA): TGCGCCAGCAGCTTACAGGGGGCTAGCGGGAGTCAGACCCAGTACTTC. V usage is TRBV5-1 and J usage is TRBJ2-7, with D perhaps TRBD2 (10 bases). The J call may be in error: the DNA end matches TRBJ2-5 better. This CDR3 is built from 16 residues. The V gene's germline CDR1 is SGHRS and CDR2 YFSETQ.

This clonotype has just a few counts. This chain links TRBV2 with TRBJ2-6, with TRBD1 matching over 8 bases. This CDR3 region has 18 residues. J gave up 0 bases and V 5 bases, and 9 bases lay outside the gene matches. Germline V gives CDR1 SNHLY, CDR2 FYNNEI. CDR3 DNA sequence: TGTGCCAGCAGTCTTCGACAGGGGCAGCCCTCTGGGGCCAACGTCCTGACTTTC. Protein sequence: CASSLRQGQPSGANVLTF.

In its sample, this clonotype was seen once. This chain connects TRBV4-3 to TRBJ2-1; 9 bases map to TRBD2. Trimming at V came to 0 bases and at J to 8 bases, leaving 8 bases not matched to a gene. Germline V lookup: CDR1 LGHNA, CDR2 YSLEER. This CDR3 is 16 amino acids long. The CDR3 DNA reads as TGCGCCAGCAGCCAAGATTGGCGGGGGGGAGTGGATGAGCAGTTCTTC. Its translation is CASSQDWRGGVDEQFF.

V is TRBV4-2 and J is TRBJ1-2; TRBD1 might be the D (6 bases). Trimming stripped 0 bases from V and 3 bases from J, with 14 bases between. CDR1 is LGHNA and CDR2 is YNFKEQ in the germline V gene. The CDR3 contains 16 residues. Here the CDR3 reads CASSQELGQGYYGYTF. The DNA for the CDR3 is TGTGCCAGCAGCCAAGAGCTTGGTCAGGGGTACTATGGCTACACCTTC.

This clonotype was counted a few times. This CDR3 is CASSKDESRVAGVKNIQYF. In DNA form, the CDR3 reads TGTGCCAGCAGCAAAGATGAGTCTCGGGTAGCGGGAGTCAAAAACATTCAGTACTTC. This chain links TRBV21-1 with TRBJ2-4; the table's D gene call, TRBD2, was not cross checked with the DNA. TRBV21-1 is deemed a pseudogene. The CDR3 is made up of 19 amino acids.

A remark on this clonotype: This may come from a read error, since a much larger clone is one base off. The chain links TRBV3-1 to TRBJ2-7; 10 nucleotides match TRBD2. The trim removed 3 bases at V and 7 bases at J, leaving 9 bases unmatched. The CDR3 consists of 15 residues. Germline lookup yields CDR1 LGHDT and CDR2 YNNKEL (reference sequence). The CDR3 here is CASSQSSGSMDEQYF. DNA for the CDR3: TGTGCCAGCAGCCAGTCTAGCGGGAGTATGGATGAGCAGTACTTC.

V and J are TRBV2 and TRBJ2-3, with D uncertain. From germline, CDR1 is SNHLY and CDR2 FYNNEI. The CDR3 spans 17 residues. Trimming left V 1 base short and J 0 bases short, with 14 bases between. The CDR3 nucleotides read TGTGCCAGCAGTGAAGGGAAAAGGGCGGCAAGCACAGATACGCAGTATTTT. Amino acids: CASSEGKRAASTDTQYF.

This chain uses TRBV7-2 with TRBJ2-4; D is possibly TRBD2 (5 bases). The CDR3 has 16 residues. Trimming took off 7 bases at V and 0 bases at J, with 16 bases between the two ends. The germline gives CDR1 SGHTA, CDR2 FQGNSA. The CDR3 loop reads CASTPPGGLAKNIQYF. The CDR3 nucleotides read TGTGCCAGCACCCCACCGGGCGGACTAGCCAAAAACATTCAGTACTTC.

The V and J genes are TRBV20-1 and TRBJ2-7; D is ambiguous. This CDR3 region has 14 residues. Germline lookup yields CDR1 DFQATT and CDR2 SNEGSKA (reference sequence). V was clipped by 3 bases and J by 0 bases, with 12 bases between them. CDR3 DNA sequence: TGCAGTGCTAGTATCCCGCACCCCTCCTACGAGCAGTACTTC. It yields the protein CSASIPHPSYEQYF.

This clonotype was observed a handful of times. V usage is TRBV4-2 and J usage is TRBJ2-4; TRBD1 is a possible D gene (6 bases). Germline CDR1 is LGHNA and CDR2 is YNFKEQ. V lost 4 bases to trimming and J lost 0 bases, with 22 bases between them. The CDR3 runs to 19 residues. DNA for the CDR3: TGTGCCAGCAGCCCCTTGACAGGATCTAATTCCCTAGCCAAAAACATTCAGTACTTC. It specifies CASSPLTGSNSLAKNIQYF.

The chain carries TRBV28 and TRBJ1-5; TRBD1 is a possible D gene (6 bases). The ends were cut back, 2 bases at V and 1 base at J, with 18 bases in the middle. Germline-derived CDR1 and CDR2 are MDHEN and SYDVKM. The CDR3 is made up of 18 amino acids. CDR3 residues: CASSLPIYDRPSNQPQHF. The CDR3 nucleotides read TGTGCCAGCAGTTTACCCATCTACGACAGGCCAAGCAATCAGCCCCAGCATTTT.

DNA for the CDR3: TGTGCCAGCAGCTCCCCAGGGCAAGGGAGGGGGTTCCTCTACGAGCAGTACTTC. Translated: CASSSPGQGRGFLYEQYF. V usage is TRBV7-4 and J usage is TRBJ2-7; D perhaps matches TRBD2 (7 bases). V gave up 4 bases and J gave up 3 bases, with 25 bases separating them. CDR1 SGHVT and CDR2 SQSDAQ come from the germline V gene. This CDR3 spans 18 amino acids.

The sample holds one count of this clonotype. The gene calls are TRBV11-2 and TRBJ2-1; 9 bases line up with TRBD1. Looked up from germline, CDR1 is SGHAT and CDR2 is FQNNGV. This CDR3 comprises 15 residues. V trimming: 0 bases; J trimming: 9 bases; junction bases outside the gene matches: 6. Here the CDR3 DNA reads TGTGCCAGCAGCTTAGAGGGGACAGGGACGGGTGAGCAGTTCTTC. It translates to CASSLEGTGTGEQFF.

This clonotype occurred a few times. The J gene is TRBJ2-3, the V gene TRBV20-1; TRBD2 matches at 8 bases. The CDR3 runs to 18 residues. Looked up from germline, CDR1 is DFQATT and CDR2 is SNEGSKA (reference sequence). V lost 1 base, J lost 0 bases, and 12 bases stayed unmatched. The CDR3 loop is CSARVLMRRGASTDTQYF. Here the CDR3 DNA reads TGCAGTGCTAGAGTTTTGATGAGGCGGGGGGCTAGCACAGATACGCAGTATTTT.

The CDR3 DNA reads TGTGCCAGCAGCTGCGAGCAGGACAGGGGGCGACCTAACTATGGCTACACCTTC. Protein sequence: CASSCEQDRGRPNYGYTF. The V call is TRBV5-6, the J call TRBJ1-2; 11 bases agree with TRBD1. V lost 3 bases to trimming and J lost 0 bases; unmatched junction nucleotides: 10. This CDR3 contains 18 residues. CDR1 is SGHDT and CDR2 is YYEEEE in the germline V gene.

This chain links TRBV12-3 or TRBV12-4 with TRBJ1-1; D gene ambiguous. This CDR3 is built from 14 residues. V lost 5 bases and J lost 6, with 16 bases in between. This chain's CDR3 is CASSVSSGGAEAFF. The CDR3 coding sequence is TGTGCCAGCAGTGTATCAAGCGGAGGAGCTGAAGCTTTCTTT.

Concerning this clonotype itself: The germline gene is not matched at one end of the junction; a read error may be the cause. The chain combines TRBV11-2 with TRBJ2-3; 7 nucleotides agree with TRBD1. The CDR3 is made up of 14 amino acids. Germline CDR1 and CDR2: SGHAT and FQNNGV. The chain's CDR3 is CAGSLGGSTDTQYF. The CDR3, as DNA: TGTGCCGGCAGCTTAGGGGGCAGCACAGATACGCAGTATTTT.

This chain links TRBV5-6 with TRBJ1-4, with D possibly TRBD1 on 5 matching bases. The CDR3 runs 13 residues. The germline gives CDR1 SGHDT, CDR2 YYEEEE. V was shortened by 2 bases and J by 16 bases, with 18 bases between the two germline ends. CDR3 DNA sequence: TGTGCCAGCAGCTTTGGCCGGAACCGCGGGGCGTTTTTT. This codes for CASSFGRNRGAFF.

This chain links TRBV10-3 with TRBJ1-1; 8 nucleotides match TRBD1. This CDR3 spans 14 amino acids. CDR1 is ENHRY and CDR2 is SYGVKD in the germline V gene. The V gene end was trimmed by 6 bases and the J gene end by 0 bases; junction bases not matched to a gene: 3. The CDR3 bases are TGTGCCATCAGGGACAGGGTGTTGAACACTGAAGCTTTCTTT. Translating gives CAIRDRVLNTEAFF.

This clonotype occurred many times. This sequence joins TRBV29-1 and TRBJ2-7, with D possibly called TRBD1 or TRBD2 (5 bases each). The CDR3 is 11 residues long. CDR1 is SQVTM, CDR2 ANQGSEA, per germline. Trimming took off 6 bases at V and 4 bases at J, with 10 bases between the two ends. This CDR3 reads CSVDSGYEQYF. DNA of the CDR3: TGCAGCGTAGACAGCGGTTACGAGCAGTACTTC.

The DNA for the CDR3 is TGTGCCAGCAACCCCCGGACCGGGACAGGTGCCCAGTTCTTC. Its protein product is CASNPRTGTGAQFF. The rearrangement joins TRBV6-5 to TRBJ2-1; 8 bases are shared with TRBD1. The CDR3 spans 14 residues. V was clipped by 7 bases and J by 13 bases; unmatched bases: 15. Germline lookup yields CDR1 MNHEY and CDR2 SVGAGI.

The chain recombines TRBV20-1 with TRBJ1-2; TRBD1 aligns across 7 bases. V lost 4 bases, J lost 4 bases, and 15 bases stayed unmatched. This CDR3 region has 16 residues. CDR1 is DFQATT, CDR2 SNEGSKA, per germline (reference sequence). Written as DNA, the CDR3 is TGCAGTGCTACCCCCGACAGGGTACCTATAAGCTATGGCTACACCTTC. It codes for CSATPDRVPISYGYTF.

The chain joins TRBV24-1 to TRBJ2-5, with 11 bases fitting TRBD2. Germline CDR1 KGHDR, CDR2 SFDVKD. The V segment lost 3 bases and the J segment 1 base; nucleotides outside the gene matches: 12. The CDR3 loop spans 19 amino acids. Here the CDR3 DNA reads TGTGCCACCAGTGATCAAAACGATCCGGGACTAGCGGCCCAAGAGACCCAGTACTTC. Its protein product is CATSDQNDPGLAAQETQYF.

The chain recombines TRBV2 with TRBJ2-3; D is tentatively TRBD1 or TRBD2 (5 bases each). V was trimmed by 1 base and J by 2 bases, leaving 16 bases between them. The CDR3 runs 17 residues. Germline-derived CDR1 and CDR2 are SNHLY and FYNNEI. This CDR3 reads CASSEGAGTESTDTQYF. The CDR3 DNA sequence: TGTGCCAGCAGTGAAGGGGCCGGGACGGAATCCACAGATACGCAGTATTTT. Looking up the rest from reference TRBV2 and TRBJ2-3 gives the full variable domain: EPEVTQTPSHQVTQMGQEVILRCVPISNHLYFYWYRQILGQKVEFLVSFYNNEISEKSEIFDDQFSVERPDGSNFTLKIRSTKLEDSAMYFCASSEGAGTESTDTQYFGPGTRLTVL.

The chain is built from TRBV27 and TRBJ2-5; D is possibly TRBD1 (6 bases). V lost 4 bases and J 10 bases, leaving 13 bases between the germline ends. Per the germline V gene, CDR1 is MNHEY and CDR2 is SMNVEV (reference sequence). The CDR3 loop spans 12 amino acids. CDR3 sequence reads: CASSSQGWVQYF. The CDR3 bases are TGTGCCAGCAGTTCCCAGGGGTGGGTCCAGTACTTC.

This clonotype was observed a few times. The rearrangement links TRBV7-3 to TRBJ2-1, with 13 nucleotides matching TRBD2. The germline V gene encodes CDR1 SGHTA and CDR2 FQGTGA. The CDR3 is 14 amino acids. With V trimmed by 6 bases and J by 7 bases, 3 bases remained unmatched. In nucleotides, the CDR3 is TGTGCCAGCAGAAGGACTAGCGGGAGTAATGAGCAGTTCTTC. It is translated as CASRRTSGSNEQFF. Using reference TRBV7-3 and TRBJ2-1 for the parts outside the CDR3, the full variable domain is GAGVSQTPSNKVTEKGKYVELRCDPISGHTALYWYRQSLGQGPEFLIYFQGTGAADDSGLPNDRFFAVRPEGSVSTLKIQRTERGDSAVYLCASRRTSGSNEQFFGPGTRLTVL.